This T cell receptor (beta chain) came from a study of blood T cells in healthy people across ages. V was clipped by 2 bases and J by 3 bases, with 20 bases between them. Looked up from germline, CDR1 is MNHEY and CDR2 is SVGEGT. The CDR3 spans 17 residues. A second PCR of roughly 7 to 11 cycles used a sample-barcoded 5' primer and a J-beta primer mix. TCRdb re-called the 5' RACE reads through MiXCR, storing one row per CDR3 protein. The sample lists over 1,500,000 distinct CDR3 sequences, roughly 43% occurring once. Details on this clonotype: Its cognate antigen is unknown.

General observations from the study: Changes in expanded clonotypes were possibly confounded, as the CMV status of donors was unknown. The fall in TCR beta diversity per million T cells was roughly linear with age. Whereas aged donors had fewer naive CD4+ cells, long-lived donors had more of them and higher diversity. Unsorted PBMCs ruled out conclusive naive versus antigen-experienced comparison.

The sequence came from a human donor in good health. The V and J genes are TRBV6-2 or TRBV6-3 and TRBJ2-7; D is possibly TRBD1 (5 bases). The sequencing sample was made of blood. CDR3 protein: CASSYLADTILRYEQYF. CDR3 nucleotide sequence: TGTGCCAGCAGTTACCTCGCGGACACGATCTTACGCTACGAGCAGTACTTC.